The 26 T cell receptor beta chains presented below share a single source sample, sequenced in a study of shared T cell receptors in the human thymus. Using immunoSEQ multiplex PCR, the repertoire was profiled, and TCRdb retains in-frame clones only, with some absent. The sample consists of 450,000 to 650,000 clones, 75% to 85% of them appearing once. In addition, the sample was reused for a study of human thymus T cells.

Sequencing input: thymocytes. The receptor source for this set is a boy younger than two with a congenital heart defect.

The chain has TRBV30 and TRBJ2-1, with TRBD2 matching over 10 bases. Looked up from germline, CDR1 is GTSNPN and CDR2 is SVGIG (reference sequence). The length of the CDR3 is 14 residues. The trim removed 2 bases at V and 5 bases at J, leaving 3 bases unmatched. The CDR3 region has the DNA TGTGCCTGGAGTAAAGGACTAGCGGACAATGAGCAGTTCTTC. Amino acid sequence: CAWSKGLADNEQFF.

The CDR3 spells CASSLIQVQGYTF. The CDR3, as DNA: TGTGCCAGCAGCTTGATACAGGTGCAAGGCTACACCTTC. The rearrangement joins TRBV5-7 to TRBJ1-2; D is perhaps TRBD1 (5 bases). TRBV5-7 qualifies as an ORF whose function is uncertain. This CDR3 comprises 13 residues. V lost 1 base, J lost 8 bases, and 12 bases lay in between.

The chain joins TRBV9 to TRBJ2-7; D may be TRBD1 (5 bases). V lost 4 bases and J 0 bases, leaving 17 bases between the germline ends. The germline V gene encodes CDR1 SGDLS and CDR2 YYNGEE. The CDR3 totals 16 residues. The CDR3 sequence is CASSSSWGPSSYEQYF. The CDR3 nucleotides read TGTGCCAGCAGCTCCAGTTGGGGCCCGAGCTCCTACGAGCAGTACTTC.

The rearrangement uses TRBV5-4 and TRBJ1-6; the match to TRBD1 covers 8 bases. J gave up 8 bases and V 3 bases, and 4 bases lay outside the gene matches. This CDR3 has 14 amino acids. Germline V gene data show CDR1 as SGHNT and CDR2 as YYREEE (reference sequence). In DNA form, the CDR3 reads TGTGCCAGCAGCTCCCAGGGGGCGGATTCACCCCTCCACTTT. Its protein product is CASSSQGADSPLHF.

The CDR3 reads CASSSPPRASGSRKTQYF. CDR3 coding DNA: TGTGCCAGCAGTAGCCCCCCAAGGGCTAGCGGGAGTAGGAAGACCCAGTACTTC. The chain recombines TRBV28 with TRBJ2-5, with 10 bases aligning to TRBD2. The CDR3 totals 18 residues. Per the germline V gene, CDR1 is MDHEN and CDR2 is SYDVKM. V shed 5 bases and J 6 bases; nucleotides not matched to a gene: 18.

Only one count was recorded for this clone. V usage is TRBV29-1 and J usage is TRBJ1-4, with D perhaps matching TRBD1 (5 bases). The CDR3 is made up of 14 amino acids. Deletions cut 6 bases from V and 6 bases from J, with 17 bases between. Germline CDR1 reads SQVTM; CDR2 reads ANQGSEA. The chain's CDR3 is CSVPAGGRDEKLFF. The CDR3 nucleotides are TGCAGCGTCCCGGCGGGGGGGAGAGATGAAAAACTGTTTTTT.

This clone was observed once. The genes are TRBV4-1 and TRBJ2-7, with 9 bases aligning to TRBD2. V dropped 1 base and J dropped 5; count of bases not matched to a gene: 9. In germline, CDR1 is MGHRA, CDR2 YSYEKL. The CDR3 runs 16 residues. The CDR3 coding sequence is TGCGCCAGCAGCCAAGTGATGCGGGAGGGCCTCGACGAGCAGTACTTC. It is translated as CASSQVMREGLDEQYF.

This chain joins TRBV28 and TRBJ1-2, with D perhaps matching TRBD1 (6 bases). V lost 5 bases and J 4 bases, leaving 17 bases between the germline ends. The length of the CDR3 is 15 residues. CDR1 MDHEN and CDR2 SYDVKM come from the germline V gene. The CDR3 sequence: CASSADSPNGYGYTF. The CDR3 bases are TGTGCCAGCAGTGCGGACAGCCCGAACGGCTATGGCTACACCTTC.

V usage is TRBV5-4 and J usage is TRBJ2-1, with 7 bases matching TRBD2. J lost 0 bases, V lost 0 bases, and 9 bases had no gene match. This CDR3 spans 18 amino acids. The germline V gene encodes CDR1 SGHNT and CDR2 YYREEE (reference sequence). The CDR3 here is CASSLGLAATSSYNEQFF. The CDR3 region has the DNA TGTGCCAGCAGCTTGGGTCTAGCGGCTACGAGCTCCTACAATGAGCAGTTCTTC. Based on the CDR3 plus reference TRBV5-4 and TRBJ2-1, the full variable domain is ETGVTQSPTHLIKTRGQQVTLRCSSQSGHNTVSWYQQALGQGPQFIFQYYREEENGRGNFPPRFSGLQFPNYSSELNVNALELDDSALYLCASSLGLAATSSYNEQFFGPGTRLTVL.

V usage is TRBV5-4 and J usage is TRBJ2-3, with no clear D. This CDR3 is 11 amino acids long. CDR1 and CDR2 (germline): SGHNT, YYREEE (reference sequence). Trimming removed 3 bases from V and 6 bases from J, with 5 bases in between. CDR3 sequence (DNA): TGTGCCAGCAGCTCCTCGGATACGCAGTATTTT. It is translated as CASSSSDTQYF.

V usage is TRBV10-1 and J usage is TRBJ2-7; the match to TRBD2 covers 10 bases. This CDR3 is built from 17 residues. Germline values: CDR1 WNHNN, CDR2 SYGVQD (reference sequence). Unmatched junction bases numbered 9, after V lost 0 bases and J lost 4 bases. CDR3 amino acids: CASSESSPLAGVYEQYF. The CDR3 bases are TGCGCCAGCAGTGAGTCGAGCCCTCTAGCGGGAGTATACGAGCAGTACTTC.

V usage is TRBV14 and J usage is TRBJ2-2; 10 bases are shared with TRBD2. Per germline, CDR1 SGHDN and CDR2 FVKESK. V shed 0 bases, J shed 5 bases, and the junction held 6 bases outside the gene matches. CDR3 length equals 17 residues. The CDR3 DNA sequence: TGTGCCAGCAGCCAAGATGGGCTAGCGGGAGAGACCGGGGAGCTGTTTTTT. Translated, it gives CASSQDGLAGETGELFF.

This rearrangement joins TRBV6-5 to TRBJ1-3; D remains unclear. V lost 5 bases and J 0 bases, leaving 8 bases between the germline ends. The CDR3 sequence is 14 residues long. CDR1 MNHEY and CDR2 SVGAGI come from the germline V gene. CDR3 nucleotides: TGTGCCAGCAGTAAGTCCTACTCTGGAAACACCATATATTTT. This gives the protein CASSKSYSGNTIYF.

The rearrangement joins TRBV6-5 to TRBJ2-7, with 7 positions matching TRBD1. CDR1 and CDR2 from the germline V gene are MNHEY and SVGAGI. The V segment lost 7 bases and the J segment 6 bases; nucleotides outside the gene matches: 9. This CDR3 has 13 residues. This CDR3 reads CASTDRDGSEQYF. DNA for the CDR3: TGTGCCAGCACCGACAGGGACGGTTCCGAGCAGTACTTC.

The chain uses TRBV5-1 and TRBJ1-2; the D is unclear. V gave up 3 bases and J gave up 6 bases, with 18 bases separating them. Germline V gives CDR1 SGHRS, CDR2 YFSETQ. The CDR3 is 15 amino acids. The CDR3 nucleotides read TGCGCCAGCAGCTCGAGACTCCCCCGCGCTAATGGCTACACCTTC. It is translated as CASSSRLPRANGYTF.

V gene TRBV4-2 combines with J gene TRBJ2-1; 7 bases map to TRBD2. CDR1 and CDR2 (germline): LGHNA, YNFKEQ. This CDR3 has 16 amino acids. Trimming at V came to 0 bases and at J to 5 bases, leaving 7 bases not matched to a gene. In nucleotides, the CDR3 is TGTGCCAGCAGCCAAGACCCACTAGCGAGCCACAATGAGCAGTTCTTC. It yields the protein CASSQDPLASHNEQFF.

The chain is built from TRBV6-5 and TRBJ2-1; TRBD2 agrees at 7 bases. This CDR3 is built from 15 residues. Germline CDR1 MNHEY, CDR2 SVGAGI. Germline trimming cut 5 bases from V and 0 bases from J; bases unmatched to any gene: 4. The CDR3 region has the DNA TGTGCCAGCAGTCCGCAGCGGGGCTCCTACAATGAGCAGTTCTTC. This gives the protein CASSPQRGSYNEQFF.

The V and J genes are TRBV6-5 and TRBJ2-5, with TRBD2 matching over 9 bases. Germline values: CDR1 MNHEY, CDR2 SVGAGI. This CDR3 has 15 amino acids. Losses at the gene ends were 6 bases for V and 5 bases for J; bases not matched to a gene: 10. This CDR3 reads CASSPEAGGGETQYF. CDR3 in DNA: TGTGCCAGCAGCCCCGAGGCGGGAGGGGGTGAGACCCAGTACTTC.

V and J are TRBV30 and TRBJ2-5, with TRBD1 as a possible D gene (6 bases). V was clipped by 1 base and J by 5 bases, with 17 bases between them. This CDR3 contains 15 residues. The germline V gene has CDR1 GTSNPN and CDR2 SVGIG (reference sequence). The CDR3 sequence is CAWSAYRDTRETQYF. The CDR3 DNA follows: TGTGCCTGGAGTGCCTACCGGGACACGAGGGAGACCCAGTACTTC.

This chain uses TRBV6-5 with TRBJ1-2; D is possibly TRBD1 (5 bases). Germline CDR1 MNHEY, CDR2 SVGAGI. Trimming removed 6 bases at V and 2 bases at J, with 10 bases between. The CDR3 has 13 amino acids. CDR3 sequence reads: CASSPRGNYGYTF. The CDR3 DNA reads as TGTGCCAGCAGCCCCCGGGGGAACTATGGCTACACCTTC.

The chain is built from TRBV19 and TRBJ1-2; TRBD1 matches 7 bases. From germline, CDR1 is LNHDA and CDR2 SQIVND (reference sequence). The trim removed 7 bases at V and 0 bases at J, leaving 5 bases unmatched. This CDR3 spans 14 amino acids. CDR3 sequence (DNA): TGTGCCAGTACTGTCGGGACAGCTAACTATGGCTACACCTTC. Amino acids: CASTVGTANYGYTF.

The J gene is TRBJ2-1, the V gene TRBV7-8, with 9 bases identical to TRBD1. From germline, CDR1 is SGHVS and CDR2 FQNEAQ. V trimming: 5 bases; J trimming: 8 bases; junction bases outside the gene matches: 7. This CDR3 contains 14 residues. The CDR3 coding sequence is TGTGCCAGCAGCGTTGGACAGGGGCCGCATGAGCAGTTCTTC. This sequence encodes CASSVGQGPHEQFF.

V is TRBV6-1 and J is TRBJ1-2, with D maybe TRBD1 (5 bases). The CDR3 is 16 residues long. V was clipped by 3 bases and J by 2 bases, with 16 bases between them. In germline, CDR1 is MNHNS, CDR2 SASEGT. CDR3 loop: CASSDWTSKGNYGYTF. The CDR3 DNA reads TGTGCCAGCAGTGATTGGACCTCAAAGGGGAACTATGGCTACACCTTC.

This clone was recorded a few times. CDR3 in amino acids: CAWSGHNSEAFF. The CDR3 region has the DNA TGTGCCTGGAGTGGACACAATTCTGAAGCTTTCTTT. This rearrangement joins TRBV30 to TRBJ1-1; D gene unclear. Deletions cut 1 base from V and 6 bases from J, with 9 bases between. The CDR3 spans 12 residues. Germline assignment: CDR1 GTSNPN and CDR2 SVGIG (reference sequence).

V is TRBV28 and J is TRBJ1-2, with D perhaps TRBD1 (5 bases). The CDR3 consists of 12 residues. Germline CDR1 MDHEN, CDR2 SYDVKM. Trimming removed 6 bases at V and 8 bases at J, with 13 bases between. DNA of the CDR3: TGTGCCAGCAGCCCGACAGCTTGGGGCTACACCTTC. Translating gives CASSPTAWGYTF.

The chain joins TRBV2 to TRBJ2-1; 8 positions match TRBD2. V lost 7 bases to trimming and J lost 5 bases; unmatched junction nucleotides: 10. The CDR3 has 15 amino acids. Germline CDR1 and CDR2: SNHLY and FYNNEI. CDR3 protein: CASKRASGYDNEQFF. The CDR3 DNA is TGTGCCAGCAAGAGGGCTAGCGGGTATGACAATGAGCAGTTCTTC.